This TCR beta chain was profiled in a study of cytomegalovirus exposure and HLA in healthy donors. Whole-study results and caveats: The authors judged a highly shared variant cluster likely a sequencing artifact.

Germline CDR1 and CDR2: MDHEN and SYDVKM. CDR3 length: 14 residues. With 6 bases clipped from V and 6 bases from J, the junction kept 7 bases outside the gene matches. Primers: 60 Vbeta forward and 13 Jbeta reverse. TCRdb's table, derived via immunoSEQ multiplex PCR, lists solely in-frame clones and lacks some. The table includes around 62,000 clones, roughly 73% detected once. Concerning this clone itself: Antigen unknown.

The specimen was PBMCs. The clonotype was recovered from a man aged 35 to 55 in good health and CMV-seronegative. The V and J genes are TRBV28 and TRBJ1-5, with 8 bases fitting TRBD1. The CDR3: CASRQQGVVQPQHF. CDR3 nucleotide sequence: TGTGCCAGCAGGCAACAGGGGGTCGTTCAGCCCCAGCATTTT.